This T cell receptor beta chain was retrieved from a study of cytotoxic CD8 clonotypes in ibrutinib-treated CLL. The wider study: Patient counts were over 9 relapsed/refractory, over 14 treatment-naive and around 17 IGHV unmutated. Among patients, around 24 responded partially and 2 completely; roughly 15 then stayed remitted and some twelve progressed after median around 70 months. Across samples, productive templates numbered 200,000 to 300,000 and productive rearrangements reached approximately 94,000 on average.

Study-wide results and caveats: Clonality went up at the time of ibrutinib response, stayed stable in sustained remission, and later dropped back toward its baseline level at progression.

The method was immunoSEQ multiplex PCR; TCRdb's version includes in-frame clones alone and lacks a portion of them. The table lists about 310,000 clones, roughly 79% of them singletons, with roughly 6.3% in the top ten. Details on this clone: Its target is not known.

The V end lost 1 base, the J end lost 2 bases, and 18 bases lay between the germline ends. The CDR3 covers 17 residues. CDR1 SGHDN and CDR2 FVKESK come from the germline V gene. Source: PBMCs, taken before ibrutinib treatment. The V call is TRBV14, the J call TRBJ2-7; weak D call: TRBD2 (6 bases). The TCR was taken from a human donor with chronic lymphocytic leukemia. In DNA, the CDR3 is TGTGCCAGCAGCCAAGGGCTGGCCGGGGGAAAAACCTACGAGCAGTACTTC. Amino acids: CASSQGLAGGKTYEQYF.